This T cell receptor (beta chain) was retrieved from a study of tumor and adjacent non-tumor tissue in lung cancer. Whole-study results and caveats: Significantly higher TCR diversity was found in tumor than normal lung.

This CDR3 comprises 13 residues. Per the germline V gene, CDR1 is ENHRY and CDR2 is SYGVKD. The library came from three nested PCR rounds adapted from ARM-PCR protocols. TCRdb analysed the multiplex PCR reads with MiXCR anew, one entry per CDR3 protein. This table has 90,000 to 100,000 distinct CDR3 sequences, more than 80% appearing once. This clonotype has ten or more counts. The target antigen is unknown. No cell sorting was done before RNA was extracted from the tissue. This non-tumor lung sample came from over 3 cm beyond the tumor edge. V and J are TRBV10-3 and TRBJ2-7, with 9 bases fitting TRBD1. The sample was distant non-tumor lung tissue. The source is a man aged 60 to 69 with small cell lung cancer. The CDR3 coding sequence is TGTGCCACGTCCCCAAGCGGACAGGGGATAATTAGGGTC. Translated: CATSPSGQGIIRV.